A single sample is the source of the 2 T cell receptor beta chains below, sequenced in a study of post-analysis software for immune sequencing data. Findings and limits, study-wide: Five TRBV segments were significantly more frequent in patients than in controls. TRBV5-6, TRBV5-1 and TRBV20-1 were among these segments.

The antigens these receptors bind are not known. The TCR beta cDNA libraries carried unique molecular identifiers. One entry per CDR3 protein results from TCRdb running MiXCR on the PCR reads. Of 450,000 or so distinct CDR3 sequences in the sample, around 40% are singletons; the top ten hold 9.5% to 13%. Sequencing used blood. Receptors were obtained from a girl aged 5 to 17 with multiple sclerosis.

This clonotype was detected only a few times. The chain couples TRBV5-6 to TRBJ2-5; unclear D gene. The J call could be wrong; TRBJ2-7 is a better fit for the DNA end. The CDR3 runs 16 residues. Per germline, CDR1 SGHDT and CDR2 YYEEEE. For the CDR3, the DNA is TGTGCCAGCAGCTTGGGGTGGGGAACGGACGTTTACGAGCAGTACTTC. Translation gives CASSLGWGTDVYEQYF.

The chain carries TRBV12-3 or TRBV12-4 and TRBJ2-6; D is tentatively TRBD1 or TRBD2 (5 bases each). The CDR3 is made up of 19 amino acids. Trimming shortened V by 3 bases and J by 2 bases, and 20 bases separated the two germline ends. In nucleotides, the CDR3 is TGTGCCAGCAGTTTTCGACGTCCGGGGCCCCCGACTGGGGCCAACGTCCTGACTTTC. As protein: CASSFRRPGPPTGANVLTF.